These 21 T cell receptor beta chains share one sample of origin, sequenced in a study of T cell responses to AZD1222 COVID-19 vaccine. The repertoire was sequenced with immunoSEQ multiplex PCR; TCRdb's copy has only in-frame clones and lacks some. Among 90,000 to 120,000 clones listed, over 90% were seen once. Sequencing was performed on peripheral blood, taken on day 0 of AZD1222 vaccination. The receptor source for this set is an adult in good health.

The chain employs TRBV7-2 and TRBJ2-7; TRBD2 matches at 10 bases. Germline V gene lookup returns CDR1 SGHTA and CDR2 FQGNSA. The junction had 8 bases not matched to a gene; V was cut back by 0 bases and J by 0 bases. The CDR3 is 18 amino acids. The CDR3 reads CASSLALGSGRPSYEQYF. The CDR3 region has the DNA TGTGCCAGCAGCTTAGCGCTAGGTAGCGGGAGGCCCTCCTACGAGCAGTACTTC.

V gene TRBV7-3 combines with J gene TRBJ1-6, with 10 bases lining up with TRBD1. Germline V CDR1 and CDR2: SGHTA, FQGTGA. V shed 9 bases, J shed 2 bases, and the junction held 19 bases outside the gene matches. This CDR3 is 20 amino acids long. The CDR3 loop is CARDSRPGQGFSAYNSPLHF. CDR3 bases: TGTGCCAGAGACTCAAGACCGGGACAGGGGTTCAGCGCCTATAATTCACCCCTCCACTTT. The whole variable domain, filled in from reference TRBV7-3 and TRBJ1-6, reads GAGVSQTPSNKVTEKGKYVELRCDPISGHTALYWYRQSLGQGPEFLIYFQGTGAADDSGLPNDRFFAVRPEGSVSTLKIQRTERGDSAVYLCARDSRPGQGFSAYNSPLHFGNGTRLTVT.

V is TRBV5-1 and J is TRBJ2-5, with D perhaps matching TRBD1 (6 bases). Trimming pared 4 bases from V and 4 bases from J, leaving 17 bases between. Germline loops: CDR1 SGHRS, CDR2 YFSETQ. The CDR3 spans 15 residues. CDR3 coding DNA: TGCGCCAGCAGCGTGGGGGCAGGGTTAGGAGAGACCCAGTACTTC. It is translated as CASSVGAGLGETQYF.

CDR3 DNA sequence: TGTGCCATCAGTGAGCAGGGGCCGAACACTGAAGCTTTCTTT. This translates into CAISEQGPNTEAFF. This rearrangement joins TRBV10-3 to TRBJ1-1, with D perhaps matching TRBD1 (6 bases). V was clipped by 2 bases and J by 1 base, with 8 bases between them. The length of the CDR3 is 14 residues. Germline CDR1 is ENHRY and CDR2 is SYGVKD.

Here the CDR3 DNA reads TGTGCCAGTAGAGGCACCGATACTGGAAACACCATATATTTT. Its protein is CASRGTDTGNTIYF. V usage is TRBV19 and J usage is TRBJ1-3; no reliable D call. V was clipped by 6 bases and J by 2 bases, with 11 bases between them. The CDR3 totals 14 residues. Germline V gives CDR1 LNHDA, CDR2 SQIVND (reference sequence). The whole variable domain, filled in from reference TRBV19 and TRBJ1-3, reads DGGITQSPKYLFRKEGQNVTLSCEQNLNHDAMYWYRQDPGQGLRLIYYSQIVNDFQKGDIAEGYSVSREKKESFPLTVTSAQKNPTAFYLCASRGTDTGNTIYFGEGSWLTVV.

The chain uses TRBV18 and TRBJ2-2; 8 nucleotides align to TRBD2. Germline lookup yields CDR1 KGHSH and CDR2 LQKENI. The CDR3 sequence is 16 residues long. The V segment lost 4 bases and the J segment 7 bases; nucleotides outside the gene matches: 11. The CDR3 loop is CASSRDTVAGRGELFF. The CDR3 DNA sequence: TGTGCCAGCTCACGAGACACCGTAGCGGGACGCGGGGAGCTGTTTTTT.

A single count supports this clone. The chain joins TRBV6-5 to TRBJ2-1; 12 nucleotides align to TRBD2. In germline, CDR1 is MNHEY, CDR2 SVGAGI. Trimming took 6 bases from V and 7 from J; bases not matched to a gene: 7. This CDR3 is built from 15 residues. The DNA for the CDR3 is TGTGCCAGCAGACCCGGACTAGCGGGAAGGAATGAGCAGTTCTTC. Translation: CASRPGLAGRNEQFF.

The V and J genes are TRBV9 and TRBJ2-7, with TRBD2 identical over 10 bases. The CDR3 runs 15 residues. Germline assignment: CDR1 SGDLS and CDR2 YYNGEE. J was trimmed by 0 bases and V by 4 bases; bases with no gene match: 4. The CDR3 nucleotides are TGTGCCAGCAGCCAGGGACTAGCGAGCTCCTACGAGCAGTACTTC. It yields the protein CASSQGLASSYEQYF.

The chain carries TRBV5-4 and TRBJ2-7; tentative D call: TRBD1 (6 bases). V was shortened by 0 bases and J by 3 bases, with 13 bases between the two germline ends. Per germline, CDR1 SGHNT and CDR2 YYREEE (reference sequence). There are 15 residues in the CDR3. The CDR3 spells CASSLVPGALYEQYF. CDR3 bases: TGTGCCAGCAGCTTGGTGCCAGGGGCTCTCTACGAGCAGTACTTC.

The chain couples TRBV7-2 to TRBJ2-2, with 9 nucleotides matching TRBD2. After removal of 5 bases from V and 6 bases from J, the junction contained 4 bases not matched to a gene. Germline CDR1 and CDR2: SGHTA and FQGNSA. There are 14 residues in the CDR3. CDR3: CASSQGLAAGELFF. The DNA of the CDR3 is TGTGCCAGCAGCCAGGGACTAGCAGCCGGGGAGCTGTTTTTT.

This chain joins TRBV28 and TRBJ1-2; D gene uncertain. The CDR3 consists of 13 residues. Germline V gives CDR1 MDHEN, CDR2 SYDVKM. V was trimmed by 3 bases and J by 8 bases, leaving 13 bases between them. CDR3 in amino acids: CASSFSGEGGYTF. CDR3 bases: TGTGCCAGCAGTTTCTCGGGAGAAGGAGGCTACACCTTC.

This clone has a handful of counts. The chain employs TRBV4-1 and TRBJ2-3; perhaps TRBD2 as D (5 bases). The CDR3 is made up of 14 amino acids. The germline V and J ends were trimmed by 6 bases and 2 bases, with 12 bases remaining between them. Germline CDR1 reads MGHRA; CDR2 reads YSYEKL. The DNA of the CDR3 is TGCGCCAGCAGAGATCTAGCATCCACAGATACGCAGTATTTT. It codes for CASRDLASTDTQYF.

This chain joins TRBV5-1 and TRBJ2-7; 8 bases match TRBD2. After removal of 2 bases from V and 6 bases from J, the junction contained 4 bases not matched to a gene. Germline V gene data show CDR1 as SGHRS and CDR2 as YFSETQ. This CDR3 spans 13 amino acids. This CDR3 reads CASSLGSGTEQYF. The CDR3, as DNA: TGCGCCAGCAGCTTAGGTAGCGGGACCGAGCAGTACTTC.

The V and J genes are TRBV5-5 and TRBJ1-6, with TRBD1 identical over 9 bases. Germline V gene sequence: CDR1 SGHKS, CDR2 YYEKEE (reference sequence). V lost 3 bases and J lost 7; bases outside the gene matches: 8. There are 16 residues in the CDR3. CDR3 nucleotide sequence: TGTGCCAGCAGCTGGGGACAGGGAGGTGGGAATTCACCCCTCCACTTT. Translated: CASSWGQGGGNSPLHF.

In its sample, this clone was seen once. The chain is built from TRBV5-8 and TRBJ2-1; 8 nucleotides line up with TRBD2. Trimming took 0 bases from V and 10 from J; bases not matched to a gene: 9. This CDR3 comprises 15 residues. The germline gives CDR1 SGHTS, CDR2 YDEGEE. CDR3 amino acids: CASSLASGSAGEQFF. The CDR3 coding sequence is TGTGCCAGCAGCTTGGCAAGCGGGAGTGCGGGGGAGCAGTTCTTC.

V usage is TRBV30 and J usage is TRBJ1-2, with 12 bases lining up with TRBD1. The CDR3 loop spans 14 amino acids. V gave up 8 bases and J gave up 6 bases; unmatched junction bases: 10. Per the germline V gene, CDR1 is GTSNPN and CDR2 is SVGIG (reference sequence). CDR3 residues: CARLSGTGGHGYTF. In DNA, the CDR3 is TGTGCCAGACTTTCCGGGACAGGGGGCCATGGCTACACCTTC.

This chain uses TRBV28 with TRBJ2-5, with 7 bases matching TRBD1. Germline-derived CDR1 and CDR2 are MDHEN and SYDVKM. The CDR3 contains 13 residues. V lost 6 bases and J lost 2; bases outside the gene matches: 3. This chain's CDR3 is CASRQGQQETQYF. The CDR3, as DNA: TGTGCCAGCAGACAGGGACAGCAAGAGACCCAGTACTTC. The full variable domain, with the rest looked up from reference TRBV28 and TRBJ2-5, is DVKVTQSSRYLVKRTGEKVFLECVQDMDHENMFWYRQDPGLGLRLIYFSYDVKMKEKGDIPEGYSVSREKKERFSLILESASTNQTSMYLCASRQGQQETQYFGPGTRLLVL.

This sequence joins TRBV19 and TRBJ2-1, with 7 nucleotides matching TRBD2. CDR1 LNHDA and CDR2 SQIVND come from the germline V gene (reference sequence). V lost 4 bases and J lost 2; bases outside the gene matches: 8. This CDR3 is built from 16 residues. As DNA, the CDR3 is TGTGCCAGTAGTACTCAATCTGCGGGGGCCTACAATGAGCAGTTCTTC. Its protein is CASSTQSAGAYNEQFF.

The V and J genes are TRBV7-2 and TRBJ2-3; 7 bases match TRBD1. Germline CDR1 is SGHTA and CDR2 is FQGNSA. V dropped 5 bases and J dropped 3; count of bases not matched to a gene: 8. This CDR3 is 15 amino acids long. For the CDR3, the DNA is TGTGCCAGCAGCCTACGACAGGGTCGGACAGATACGCAGTATTTT. It encodes CASSLRQGRTDTQYF.

This clone appeared a single time. The V and J genes are TRBV6-4 and TRBJ2-1; 8 nucleotides agree with TRBD2. Trimming took 5 bases from V and 4 from J; bases not matched to a gene: 7. This CDR3 contains 15 residues. The V gene's germline CDR1 is MRHNA and CDR2 SNTAGT. The CDR3 DNA sequence: TGTGCCAGCAGTCGGCTAGCGGGTGATTACAATGAGCAGTTCTTC. Its protein is CASSRLAGDYNEQFF.

The chain employs TRBV20-1 and TRBJ2-1; D is unresolved. V gave up 1 base and J gave up 13 bases, with 8 bases separating them. The CDR3 extends over 10 amino acids. Germline CDR1 reads DFQATT; CDR2 reads SNEGSKA (reference sequence). The CDR3 here is CSARGPTQFF. CDR3 nucleotides: TGCAGTGCTAGAGGCCCGACTCAGTTCTTC.